This T cell receptor beta chain is from a study of vaccination effects on CD4 cells after COVID-19. Across the whole study: Researchers reported culturing 2 million to 2.5 million PBMC in each well, adding around 10 IU/ml IL-2 and 10 ug/ml peptides.

The culture ran for nine to ten days, and then CD4+ T cells were isolated. All participants had two doses of either the BNT162b2 or mRNA-1273 vaccine. The CDR3 has 17 residues. The ends were cut back, 2 bases at V and 5 bases at J, with 19 bases in the middle. Germline CDR1 is PRHDT and CDR2 is FYEKMQ (reference sequence). With respect to this clone: Its antigen is not known.

Assay used: immunoSEQ multiplex PCR; TCRdb lists only in-frame clones, some missing. The sample yields approximately 29,000 clones, roughly 81% seen once. The sequencing here drew on CD4+ T cells from PBMCs cultured without peptide, taken after COVID-19 vaccination. The sequence derives from a human donor who received a COVID-19 vaccine. The V and J genes are TRBV13 and TRBJ2-1, with a possible D match to TRBD2 (5 bases). This chain's CDR3 is CASSLIGPGSVHNEQFF. In DNA, the CDR3 is TGTGCCAGCAGCTTAATAGGACCGGGATCCGTCCACAATGAGCAGTTCTTC.